The 3 T cell receptor beta chains below were found in one sample sequenced in a study of blood T cell repertoires in COVID-19. Libraries were prepared by immunoSEQ multiplex PCR; TCRdb keeps only in-frame clonotypes and omits some of them. The sample consists of 150,000 or so clones, over 80% of them appearing once. The material sequenced was peripheral blood. The receptor set was obtained from a human donor in a cohort sampled during active COVID-19.

The chain uses TRBV10-3 and TRBJ2-7; maybe TRBD2 (6 bases). The CDR3 is 12 amino acids. The V gene's germline CDR1 is ENHRY and CDR2 SYGVKD. The V and J ends lost 3 bases and 7 bases respectively, with 10 bases between them. CDR3 loop: CAISEKGREQYF. The CDR3 DNA is TGTGCCATCAGTGAAAAGGGGAGGGAGCAGTACTTC.

This clone came up once. J is TRBJ2-7 and V is TRBV5-5; 11 nucleotides line up with TRBD2. CDR1 is SGHKS, CDR2 YYEKEE, per germline (reference sequence). This CDR3 region has 16 residues. V lost 4 bases, J lost 7 bases, and 13 bases stayed unmatched. The CDR3: CASSAGLAGISGEQYF. The CDR3 DNA sequence: TGTGCCAGCAGCGCCGGACTAGCGGGCATCTCGGGGGAGCAGTACTTC.

The genes are TRBV11-1 and TRBJ2-1; no clear D gene. V was pared by 5 bases and J by 6 bases, with 17 bases between. The CDR3 length is 15 residues. Germline lookup yields CDR1 SGHAT and CDR2 FQDESV (reference sequence). The CDR3 region has the DNA TGTGCCAGCAGCCCCGTGATAACCTTCGGCAATGAGCAGTTCTTC. Translating gives CASSPVITFGNEQFF.